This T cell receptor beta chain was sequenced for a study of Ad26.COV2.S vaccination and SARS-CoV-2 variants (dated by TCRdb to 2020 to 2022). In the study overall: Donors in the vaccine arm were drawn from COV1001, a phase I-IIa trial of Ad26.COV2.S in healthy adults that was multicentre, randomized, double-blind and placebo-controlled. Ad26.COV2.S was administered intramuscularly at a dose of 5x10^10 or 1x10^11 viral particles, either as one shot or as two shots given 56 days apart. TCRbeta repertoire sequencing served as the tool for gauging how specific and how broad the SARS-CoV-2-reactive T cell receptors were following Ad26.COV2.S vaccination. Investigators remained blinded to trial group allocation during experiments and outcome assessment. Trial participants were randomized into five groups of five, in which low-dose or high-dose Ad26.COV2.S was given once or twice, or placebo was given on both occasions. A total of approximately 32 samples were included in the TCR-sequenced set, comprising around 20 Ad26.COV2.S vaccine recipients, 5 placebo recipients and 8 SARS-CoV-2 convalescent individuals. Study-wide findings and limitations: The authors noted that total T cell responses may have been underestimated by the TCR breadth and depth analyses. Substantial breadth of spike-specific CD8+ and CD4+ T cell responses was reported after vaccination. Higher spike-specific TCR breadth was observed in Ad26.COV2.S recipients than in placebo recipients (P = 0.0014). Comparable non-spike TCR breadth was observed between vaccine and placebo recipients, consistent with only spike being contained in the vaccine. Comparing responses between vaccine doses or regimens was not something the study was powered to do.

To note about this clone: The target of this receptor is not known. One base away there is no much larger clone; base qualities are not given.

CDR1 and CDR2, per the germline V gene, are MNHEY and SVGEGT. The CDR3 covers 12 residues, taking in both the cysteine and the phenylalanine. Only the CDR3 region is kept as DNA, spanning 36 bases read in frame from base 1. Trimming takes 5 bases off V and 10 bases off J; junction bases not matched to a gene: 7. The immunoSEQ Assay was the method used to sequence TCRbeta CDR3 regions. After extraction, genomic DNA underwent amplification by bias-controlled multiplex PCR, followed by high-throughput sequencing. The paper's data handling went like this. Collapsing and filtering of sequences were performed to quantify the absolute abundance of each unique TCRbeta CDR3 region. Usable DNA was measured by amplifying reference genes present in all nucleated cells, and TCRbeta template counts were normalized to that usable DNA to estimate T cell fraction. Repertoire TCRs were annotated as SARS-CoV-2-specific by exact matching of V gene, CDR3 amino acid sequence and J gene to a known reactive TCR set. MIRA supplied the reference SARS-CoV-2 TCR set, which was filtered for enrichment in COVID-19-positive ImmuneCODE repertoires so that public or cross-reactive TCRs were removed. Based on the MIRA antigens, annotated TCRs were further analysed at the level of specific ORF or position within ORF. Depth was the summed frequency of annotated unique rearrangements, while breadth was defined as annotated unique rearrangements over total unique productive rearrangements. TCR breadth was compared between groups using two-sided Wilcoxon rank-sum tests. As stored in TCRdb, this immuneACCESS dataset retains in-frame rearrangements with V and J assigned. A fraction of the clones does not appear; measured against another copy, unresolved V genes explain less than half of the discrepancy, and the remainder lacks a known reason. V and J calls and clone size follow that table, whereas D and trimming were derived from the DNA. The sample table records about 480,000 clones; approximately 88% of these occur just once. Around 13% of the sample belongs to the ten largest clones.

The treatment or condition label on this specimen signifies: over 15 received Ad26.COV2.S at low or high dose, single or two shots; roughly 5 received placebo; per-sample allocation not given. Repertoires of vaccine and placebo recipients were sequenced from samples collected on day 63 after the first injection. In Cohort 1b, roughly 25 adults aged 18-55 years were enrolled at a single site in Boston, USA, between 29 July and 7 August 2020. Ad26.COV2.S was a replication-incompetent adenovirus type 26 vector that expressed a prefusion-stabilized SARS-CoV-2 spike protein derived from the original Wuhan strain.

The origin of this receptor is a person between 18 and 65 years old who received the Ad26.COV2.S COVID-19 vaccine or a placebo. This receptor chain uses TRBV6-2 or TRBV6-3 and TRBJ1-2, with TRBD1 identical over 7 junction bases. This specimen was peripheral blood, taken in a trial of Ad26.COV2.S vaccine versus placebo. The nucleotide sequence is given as TGTGCCAGCAGTAATCCTACAGGGGACTACACCTTC. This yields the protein CASSNPTGDYTF.